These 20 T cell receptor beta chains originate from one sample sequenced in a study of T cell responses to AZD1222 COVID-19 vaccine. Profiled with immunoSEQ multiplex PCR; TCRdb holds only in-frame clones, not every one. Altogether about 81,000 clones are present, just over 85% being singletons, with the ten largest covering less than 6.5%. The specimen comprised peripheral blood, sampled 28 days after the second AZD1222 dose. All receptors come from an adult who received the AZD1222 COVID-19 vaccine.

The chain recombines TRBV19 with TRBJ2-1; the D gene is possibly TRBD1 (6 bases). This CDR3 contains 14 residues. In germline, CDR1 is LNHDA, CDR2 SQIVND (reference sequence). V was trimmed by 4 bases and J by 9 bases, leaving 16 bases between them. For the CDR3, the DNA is TGTGCCAGTAGTAACGGACAGCCCGGAGGTGAGCAGTTCTTC. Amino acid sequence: CASSNGQPGGEQFF.

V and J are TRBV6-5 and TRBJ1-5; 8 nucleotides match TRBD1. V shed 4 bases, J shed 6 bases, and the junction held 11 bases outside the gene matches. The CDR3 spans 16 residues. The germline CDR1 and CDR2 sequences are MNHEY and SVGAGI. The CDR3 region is CASSLVRDRGGQPQHF. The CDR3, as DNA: TGTGCCAGCAGTTTGGTGAGAGACAGGGGAGGTCAGCCCCAGCATTTT.

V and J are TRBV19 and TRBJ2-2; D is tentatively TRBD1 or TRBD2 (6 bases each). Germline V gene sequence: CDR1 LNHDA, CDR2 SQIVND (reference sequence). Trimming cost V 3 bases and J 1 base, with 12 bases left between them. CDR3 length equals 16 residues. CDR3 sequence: CASSIRGAGNTGELFF. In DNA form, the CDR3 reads TGTGCCAGTAGTATTAGGGGGGCCGGGAACACCGGGGAGCTGTTTTTT. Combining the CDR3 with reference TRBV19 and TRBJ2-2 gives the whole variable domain DGGITQSPKYLFRKEGQNVTLSCEQNLNHDAMYWYRQDPGQGLRLIYYSQIVNDFQKGDIAEGYSVSREKKESFPLTVTSAQKNPTAFYLCASSIRGAGNTGELFFGEGSRLTVL.

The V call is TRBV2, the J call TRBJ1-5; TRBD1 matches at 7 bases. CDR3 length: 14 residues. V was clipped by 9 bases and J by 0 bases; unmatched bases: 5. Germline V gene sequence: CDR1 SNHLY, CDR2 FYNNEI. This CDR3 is CARGTDYSNQPQHF. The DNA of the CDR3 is TGTGCCAGAGGGACAGACTATAGCAATCAGCCCCAGCATTTT.

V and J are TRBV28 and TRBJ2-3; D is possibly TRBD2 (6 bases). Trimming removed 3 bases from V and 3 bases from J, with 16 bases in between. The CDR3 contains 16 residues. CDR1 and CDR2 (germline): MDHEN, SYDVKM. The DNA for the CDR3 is TGTGCCAGCAGTTTTCGGCGGGTCGGAGGGACAGATACGCAGTATTTT. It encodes CASSFRRVGGTDTQYF.

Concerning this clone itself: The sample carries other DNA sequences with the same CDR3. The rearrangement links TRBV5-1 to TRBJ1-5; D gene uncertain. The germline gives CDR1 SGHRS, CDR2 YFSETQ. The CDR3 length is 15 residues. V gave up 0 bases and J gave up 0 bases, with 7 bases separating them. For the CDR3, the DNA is TGCGCCAGCAGCTTGGGGCAGAGTAGCAATCAGCCCCAGCATTTT. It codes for CASSLGQSSNQPQHF.

In DNA, the CDR3 is TGTGCCAGCAGCTTGCCAGCACGGGCCAAAGAGACCCAGTACTTC. Protein product: CASSLPARAKETQYF. The chain is built from TRBV5-4 and TRBJ2-5; D call uncertain. Germline V lookup: CDR1 SGHNT, CDR2 YYREEE (reference sequence). The CDR3 totals 15 residues. The V and J ends lost 1 base and 3 bases respectively, with 13 bases between them.

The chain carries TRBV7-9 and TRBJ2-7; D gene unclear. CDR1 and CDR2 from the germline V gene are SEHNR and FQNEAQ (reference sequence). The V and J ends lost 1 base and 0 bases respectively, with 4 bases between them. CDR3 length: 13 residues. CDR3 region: CASSLELSYEQYF. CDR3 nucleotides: TGTGCCAGCAGCTTAGAGCTCTCCTACGAGCAGTACTTC.

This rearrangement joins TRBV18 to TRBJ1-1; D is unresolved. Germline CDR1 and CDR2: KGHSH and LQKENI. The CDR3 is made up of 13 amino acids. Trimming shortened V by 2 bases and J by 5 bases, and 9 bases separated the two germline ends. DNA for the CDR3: TGTGCCAGCTCACCATCCTTTATAACTGAAGCTTTCTTT. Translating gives CASSPSFITEAFF.

CDR3 bases: TGTGCCAGCAGACGGGGACAGGGGGCGACTAATGAAAAACTGTTTTTT. This encodes CASRRGQGATNEKLFF. This sequence joins TRBV6-6 and TRBJ1-4; 12 bases map to TRBD1. After removal of 6 bases from V and 2 bases from J, the junction contained 4 bases not matched to a gene. The V gene's germline CDR1 is MNHNY and CDR2 SVGAGI (reference sequence). CDR3 size: 16 residues.

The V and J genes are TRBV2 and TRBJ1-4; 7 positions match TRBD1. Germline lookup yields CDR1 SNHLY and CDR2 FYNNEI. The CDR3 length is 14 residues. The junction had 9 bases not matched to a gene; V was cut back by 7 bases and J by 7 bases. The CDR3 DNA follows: TGTGCCAGCAACCGACAGGGCGGTAGTGAAAAACTGTTTTTT. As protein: CASNRQGGSEKLFF. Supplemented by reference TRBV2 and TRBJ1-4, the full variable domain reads EPEVTQTPSHQVTQMGQEVILRCVPISNHLYFYWYRQILGQKVEFLVSFYNNEISEKSEIFDDQFSVERPDGSNFTLKIRSTKLEDSAMYFCASNRQGGSEKLFFGSGTQLSVL.

CDR3 loop: CASSSPGRRNTEAFF. CDR3 nucleotides: TGTGCCAGCAGTTCCCCGGGACGGAGGAACACTGAAGCTTTCTTT. The gene calls are TRBV28 and TRBJ1-1; weak D call: TRBD1 (5 bases). The V gene lost 4 bases and the J gene lost 1 base, with 13 bases spanning the gap. Germline assignment: CDR1 MDHEN and CDR2 SYDVKM. The CDR3 has 15 amino acids.

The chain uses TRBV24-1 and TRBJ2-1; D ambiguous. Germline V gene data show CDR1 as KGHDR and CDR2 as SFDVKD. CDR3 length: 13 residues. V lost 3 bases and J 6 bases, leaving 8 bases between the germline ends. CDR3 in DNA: TGTGCCACCAGTGATCCCGACCCCAATGAGCAGTTCTTC. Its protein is CATSDPDPNEQFF.

The chain's CDR3 is CAISENNPNYGYTF. The CDR3 nucleotides are TGTGCCATCAGTGAAAACAATCCTAACTATGGCTACACCTTC. The chain joins TRBV10-3 to TRBJ1-2; D not certain. The CDR3 runs to 14 residues. The V gene lost 3 bases and the J gene lost 0 bases, with 8 bases spanning the gap. Per germline, CDR1 ENHRY and CDR2 SYGVKD.

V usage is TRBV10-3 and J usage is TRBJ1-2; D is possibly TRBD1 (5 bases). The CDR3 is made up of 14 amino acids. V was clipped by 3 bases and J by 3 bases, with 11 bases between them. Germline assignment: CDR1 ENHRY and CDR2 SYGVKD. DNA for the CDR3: TGTGCCATCAGTGATTGGGGGGGGGACTATGGCTACACCTTC. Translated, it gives CAISDWGGDYGYTF.

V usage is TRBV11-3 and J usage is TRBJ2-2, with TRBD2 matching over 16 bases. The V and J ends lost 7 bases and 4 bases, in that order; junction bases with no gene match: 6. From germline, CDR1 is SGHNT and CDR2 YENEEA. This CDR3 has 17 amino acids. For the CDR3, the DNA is TGTGCCAGCACCACGGGACTAGCGGGAGGGACCACCGGGGAGCTGTTTTTT. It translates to CASTTGLAGGTTGELFF.

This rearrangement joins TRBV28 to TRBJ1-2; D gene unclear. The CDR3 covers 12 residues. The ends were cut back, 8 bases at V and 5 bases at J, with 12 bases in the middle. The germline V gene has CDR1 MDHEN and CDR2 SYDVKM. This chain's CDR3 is CASSLMRYGYTF. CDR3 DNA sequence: TGTGCCAGCTCGCTGATGAGGTATGGCTACACCTTC.

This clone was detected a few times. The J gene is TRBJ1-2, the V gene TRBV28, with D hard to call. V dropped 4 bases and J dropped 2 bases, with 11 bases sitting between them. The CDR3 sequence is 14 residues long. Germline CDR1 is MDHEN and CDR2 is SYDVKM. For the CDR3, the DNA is TGTGCCAGCAGTTCCCAGATAGGGAACTATGGCTACACCTTC. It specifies CASSSQIGNYGYTF.

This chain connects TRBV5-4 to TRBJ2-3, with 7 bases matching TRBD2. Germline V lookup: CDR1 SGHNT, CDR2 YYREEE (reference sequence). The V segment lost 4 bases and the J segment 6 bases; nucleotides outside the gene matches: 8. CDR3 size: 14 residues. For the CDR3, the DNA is TGTGCCAGCAGCGCAGCCGGGGGGTGGGATACGCAGTATTTT. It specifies CASSAAGGWDTQYF.

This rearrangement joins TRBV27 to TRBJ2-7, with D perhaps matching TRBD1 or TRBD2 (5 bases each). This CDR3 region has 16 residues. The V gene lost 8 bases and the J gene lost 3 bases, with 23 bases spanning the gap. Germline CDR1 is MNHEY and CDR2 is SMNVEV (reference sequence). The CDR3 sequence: CASRGPEWGRDYEQYF. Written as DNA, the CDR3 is TGTGCCAGCCGTGGGCCGGAGTGGGGACGGGACTACGAGCAGTACTTC.